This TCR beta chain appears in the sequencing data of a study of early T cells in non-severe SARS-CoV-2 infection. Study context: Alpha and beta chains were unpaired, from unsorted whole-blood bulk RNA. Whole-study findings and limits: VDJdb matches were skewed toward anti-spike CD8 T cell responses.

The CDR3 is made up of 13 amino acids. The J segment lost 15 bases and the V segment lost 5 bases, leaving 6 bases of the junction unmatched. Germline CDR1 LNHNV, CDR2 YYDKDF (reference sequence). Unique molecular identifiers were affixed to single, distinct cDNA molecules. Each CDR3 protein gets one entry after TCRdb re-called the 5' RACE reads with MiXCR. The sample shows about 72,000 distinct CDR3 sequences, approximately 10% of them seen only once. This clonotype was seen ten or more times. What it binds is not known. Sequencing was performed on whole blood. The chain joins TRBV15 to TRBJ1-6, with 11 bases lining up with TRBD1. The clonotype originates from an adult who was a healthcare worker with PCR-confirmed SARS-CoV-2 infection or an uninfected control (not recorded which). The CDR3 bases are TGTGCCACCAGCCAAACGGGGACAGGGGGCCTCCACTTT. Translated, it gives CATSQTGTGGLHF.